This passage covers 23 T cell receptor beta chains from one sample sequenced in a study of blood T cell repertoires in COVID-19. Assay used: immunoSEQ multiplex PCR; TCRdb lists only in-frame clones, some missing. Here the sample spans about 130,000 clones, approximately 74% being singletons. Sequenced sample: peripheral blood. The receptors derive from a man older than 75 with COVID-19, enrolled during active disease.

J is TRBJ2-1 and V is TRBV7-3; D is undetermined. Germline lookup yields CDR1 SGHTA and CDR2 FQGTGA. The CDR3 consists of 14 residues. V was trimmed by 1 base and J by 6 bases, leaving 10 bases between them. CDR3 coding DNA: TGTGCCAGCAGCTTAAGTCTAGAAATCAATGAGCAGTTCTTC. Protein product: CASSLSLEINEQFF. Complete variable domain (other parts from reference TRBV7-3 and TRBJ2-1): GAGVSQTPSNKVTEKGKYVELRCDPISGHTALYWYRQSLGQGPEFLIYFQGTGAADDSGLPNDRFFAVRPEGSVSTLKIQRTERGDSAVYLCASSLSLEINEQFFGPGTRLTVL.

This rearrangement joins TRBV28 to TRBJ2-2, with 13 positions matching TRBD2. The trim removed 4 bases at V and 5 bases at J, leaving 10 bases unmatched. CDR3 size: 18 residues. Germline values: CDR1 MDHEN, CDR2 SYDVKM. This CDR3 is CASSSWTSGGLQTGELFF. The CDR3 region has the DNA TGTGCCAGCAGTTCCTGGACTAGCGGGGGTCTACAGACCGGGGAGCTGTTTTTT.

The chain recombines TRBV6-2 or TRBV6-3 with TRBJ1-1; 9 nucleotides align to TRBD1. Germline CDR1 is MNHEY and CDR2 is SVGEGT. The CDR3 is made up of 18 amino acids. Trimming at V came to 0 bases and at J to 3 bases, leaving 11 bases not matched to a gene. CDR3: CASSYSTGGGLVYTEAFF. Written as DNA, the CDR3 is TGTGCCAGCAGTTACTCGACAGGGGGGGGTCTCGTGTACACTGAAGCTTTCTTT.

This clone was observed many times. The CDR3 here is CASRDTGGAGELFF. For the CDR3, the DNA is TGTGCCAGCAGGGACACAGGGGGGGCCGGGGAGCTGTTTTTT. The V gene is TRBV7-8, the J gene TRBJ2-2, with a weak D call TRBD1 (8 bases). This CDR3 spans 14 amino acids. CDR1 is SGHVS and CDR2 is FQNEAQ in the germline V gene. Trimming left V 6 bases short and J 6 bases short, with 14 bases between.

This clone was found a few times. The chain combines TRBV4-2 with TRBJ2-1; TRBD2 matches at 11 bases. Looked up from germline, CDR1 is LGHNA and CDR2 is YNFKEQ. V lost 4 bases and J lost 4; bases outside the gene matches: 3. This CDR3 has 15 amino acids. CDR3 nucleotides: TGTGCCAGCAGCCCTGGGACTAGCGGATACAATGAGCAGTTCTTC. Protein sequence: CASSPGTSGYNEQFF.

The chain carries TRBV11-2 and TRBJ2-2; D gene unclear. The V and J ends lost 2 bases and 6 bases respectively, with 10 bases between them. Germline V lookup: CDR1 SGHAT, CDR2 FQNNGV. This CDR3 has 14 amino acids. The CDR3 coding sequence is TGTGCCAGCAGCTTAACCACTCGGGCCGGGGAGCTGTTTTTT. It specifies CASSLTTRAGELFF.

This chain uses TRBV19 with TRBJ1-1, with D unresolved. V was pared by 7 bases and J by 10 bases, with 19 bases between. The CDR3 is 13 amino acids. Germline V lookup: CDR1 LNHDA, CDR2 SQIVND (reference sequence). The CDR3 loop is CASTPGNPRGAFF. In DNA, the CDR3 is TGTGCCAGTACTCCCGGAAACCCCAGAGGAGCTTTCTTT.

J is TRBJ2-3 and V is TRBV11-1, with TRBD2 as a possible D gene (5 bases). V shed 2 bases and J shed 4 bases, with 7 bases lying between them. CDR3 length equals 13 residues. From germline, CDR1 is SGHAT and CDR2 FQDESV (reference sequence). CDR3 sequence: CASSLPGADTQYF. The CDR3 DNA sequence: TGTGCCAGCAGCTTACCCGGGGCAGATACGCAGTATTTT.

The V call is TRBV5-1, the J call TRBJ1-1, with D perhaps matching TRBD1 (6 bases). CDR1 is SGHRS, CDR2 YFSETQ, per germline. CDR3 length equals 13 residues. Trimming left V 0 bases short and J 6 bases short, with 9 bases between. The CDR3 here is CASSLAQGPEAFF. CDR3 DNA sequence: TGCGCCAGCAGCTTGGCACAGGGCCCTGAAGCTTTCTTT.

This clone was recorded once. V is TRBV7-6 and J is TRBJ1-1; D is ambiguous. V was trimmed by 5 bases and J by 5 bases, leaving 12 bases between them. The CDR3 contains 13 residues. Per the germline V gene, CDR1 is SGHVS and CDR2 is FNYEAQ. The CDR3 sequence is CASSPWAGTEAFF. The CDR3 bases are TGTGCCAGCAGCCCTTGGGCAGGTACTGAAGCTTTCTTT.

The chain combines TRBV23-1 with TRBJ1-5; D uncertain. TRBV23-1 is recorded as an ORF, its role being uncertain. Trimming took off 10 bases at V and 9 bases at J, with 13 bases between the two ends. The CDR3 has 11 residues. The CDR3 sequence is CATPIDWPQHF. CDR3 nucleotides: TGCGCCACCCCGATCGACTGGCCCCAGCATTTT.

The J gene is TRBJ1-2, the V gene TRBV7-9; weak D call: TRBD1 (6 bases). V dropped 5 bases and J dropped 3 bases, with 16 bases sitting between them. CDR3 length equals 15 residues. The germline CDR1 and CDR2 sequences are SEHNR and FQNEAQ (reference sequence). This CDR3 reads CASSPGAGADYGYTF. CDR3 sequence (DNA): TGTGCCAGCAGCCCAGGGGCTGGGGCCGACTATGGCTACACCTTC.

CDR3 protein: CASSPTLGFGGYGYTF. The CDR3 nucleotides are TGTGCCAGCAGCCCGACGTTGGGTTTTGGCGGCTATGGCTACACCTTC. The chain employs TRBV7-9 and TRBJ1-2, with unresolved D. Germline V gives CDR1 SEHNR, CDR2 FQNEAQ (reference sequence). Trimming pared 5 bases from V and 4 bases from J, leaving 20 bases between. The CDR3 is made up of 16 amino acids. The full variable domain, its missing parts supplied by reference TRBV7-9 and TRBJ1-2, is DTGVSQNPRHKITKRGQNVTFRCDPISEHNRLYWYRQTLGQGPEFLTYFQNEAQLEKSRLLSDRFSAERPKGSFSTLEIQRTEQGDSAMYLCASSPTLGFGGYGYTFGSGTRLTVV.

The chain is built from TRBV7-6 and TRBJ2-5; tentative D call: TRBD1 (5 bases). The V end was cut by 8 bases, the J end by 1 base, with 14 bases between. CDR3 size: 14 residues. Germline assignment: CDR1 SGHVS and CDR2 FNYEAQ. In nucleotides, the CDR3 is TGTGCCAGCTCCCAGGGTATGGGCCAAGAGACCCAGTACTTC. Residues: CASSQGMGQETQYF.

The chain has TRBV27 and TRBJ2-1; D perhaps matches TRBD2 (5 bases). Germline V gene sequence: CDR1 MNHEY, CDR2 SMNVEV (reference sequence). This CDR3 has 14 amino acids. Trimming cost V 4 bases and J 2 bases, with 9 bases left between them. The CDR3 loop reads CASSSNGAYNEQFF. For the CDR3, the DNA is TGTGCCAGCAGTTCCAACGGGGCCTACAATGAGCAGTTCTTC.

Only a few counts were recorded for this clone. The chain employs TRBV5-4 and TRBJ2-7, with 8 nucleotides matching TRBD2. Per germline, CDR1 SGHNT and CDR2 YYREEE (reference sequence). V lost 4 bases and J lost 2; bases outside the gene matches: 5. The CDR3 is made up of 14 amino acids. CDR3 loop: CASSPGGAPYEQYF. The DNA for the CDR3 is TGTGCCAGCAGCCCGGGAGGGGCTCCCTACGAGCAGTACTTC.

V gene TRBV7-3 combines with J gene TRBJ2-1; D is uncertain. Germline V lookup: CDR1 SGHTA, CDR2 FQGTGA. This CDR3 region has 13 residues. V was cut by 8 bases and J by 3 bases, with 11 bases left in between. The CDR3 is CASSSEHYNEQFF. CDR3 DNA sequence: TGTGCCAGCTCCAGCGAACACTACAATGAGCAGTTCTTC.

The rearrangement links TRBV29-1 to TRBJ2-3; possible D gene TRBD1, 5 bases. Germline CDR1 SQVTM, CDR2 ANQGSEA. V was clipped by 2 bases and J by 4 bases, with 13 bases between them. This CDR3 contains 14 residues. CDR3 DNA: TGCAGCGTTGAATCCCAGGGTTTGGCAGATACGCAGTATTTT. It is translated as CSVESQGLADTQYF.

This clone turned up a few times. The chain carries TRBV7-3 and TRBJ2-7; a weak D match, TRBD1 (6 bases). V gave up 5 bases and J gave up 6 bases, with 14 bases separating them. CDR1 is SGHTA, CDR2 FQGTGA, per germline. The CDR3 loop spans 13 amino acids. CDR3 region: CASSAGTRGEQYF. In DNA form, the CDR3 reads TGTGCCAGCAGCGCCGGGACACGGGGCGAGCAGTACTTC.

This chain connects TRBV6-5 to TRBJ2-7; 8 positions match TRBD1. Germline V gene data show CDR1 as MNHEY and CDR2 as SVGAGI. V trimming: 4 bases; J trimming: 6 bases; junction bases outside the gene matches: 5. The CDR3 is 13 amino acids. The CDR3 region has the DNA TGTGCCAGCAGTTCGCAGGGGGCGGGCGAGCAGTACTTC. Translating gives CASSSQGAGEQYF.

V and J are TRBV6-5 and TRBJ2-1, with D maybe TRBD2 (6 bases). Germline loops: CDR1 MNHEY, CDR2 SVGAGI. The CDR3 contains 15 residues. V was pared by 1 base and J by 6 bases, with 13 bases between. The CDR3 spells CASSYYGGESNEQFF. The DNA for the CDR3 is TGTGCCAGCAGTTACTATGGCGGGGAGAGCAATGAGCAGTTCTTC.

The V and J genes are TRBV27 and TRBJ2-3, with TRBD2 matching 12 bases. The trim removed 5 bases at V and 6 bases at J, leaving 6 bases unmatched. Looked up from germline, CDR1 is MNHEY and CDR2 is SMNVEV (reference sequence). This CDR3 contains 15 residues. CDR3 residues: CASSPTSGRRDTQYF. CDR3 DNA: TGTGCCAGCAGTCCTACTAGCGGGAGGAGGGATACGCAGTATTTT.

The V call is TRBV2, the J call TRBJ2-2, with D possibly TRBD2 on 6 matching bases. CDR1 and CDR2 from the germline V gene are SNHLY and FYNNEI. Trimming shortened V by 1 base and J by 4 bases, and 7 bases separated the two germline ends. CDR3 length equals 14 residues. CDR3 in amino acids: CASSEVGGTGELFF. CDR3 nucleotide sequence: TGTGCCAGCAGTGAAGTCGGGGGCACCGGGGAGCTGTTTTTT.